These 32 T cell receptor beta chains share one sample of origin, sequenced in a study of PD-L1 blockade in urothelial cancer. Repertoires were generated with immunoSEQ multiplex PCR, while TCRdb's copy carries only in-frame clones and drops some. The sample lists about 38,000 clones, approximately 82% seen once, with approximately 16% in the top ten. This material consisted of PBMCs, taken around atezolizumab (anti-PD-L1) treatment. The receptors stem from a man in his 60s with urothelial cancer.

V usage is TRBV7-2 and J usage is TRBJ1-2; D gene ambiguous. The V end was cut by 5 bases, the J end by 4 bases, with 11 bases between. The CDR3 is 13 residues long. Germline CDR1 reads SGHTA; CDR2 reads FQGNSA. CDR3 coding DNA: TGTGCCAGCAGCCGAGGCCCGGGCTATGGCTACACCTTC. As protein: CASSRGPGYGYTF.

The DNA for the CDR3 is TGTGCCAGCAGCTTGGGGGGAGCTCTGGCCTATAATTCACCCCTCCACTTT. Protein: CASSLGGALAYNSPLHF. V and J are TRBV5-4 and TRBJ1-6, with D unclear. CDR3 size: 17 residues. The V and J ends lost 0 bases and 2 bases respectively, with 12 bases between them. CDR1 and CDR2 (germline): SGHNT, YYREEE (reference sequence).

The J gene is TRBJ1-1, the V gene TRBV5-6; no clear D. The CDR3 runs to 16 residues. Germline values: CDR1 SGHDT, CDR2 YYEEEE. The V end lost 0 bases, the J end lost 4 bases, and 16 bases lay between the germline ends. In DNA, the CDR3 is TGTGCCAGCAGCTTGGCCCGAGGTGCGCGGGGCACTGAAGCTTTCTTT. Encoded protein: CASSLARGARGTEAFF.

The chain's CDR3 is CASSEYRGSTEAFF. The CDR3 nucleotides are TGTGCCAGCAGTGAATACAGGGGGAGTACTGAAGCTTTCTTT. V is TRBV25-1 and J is TRBJ1-1, with TRBD1 matching over 7 bases. Germline assignment: CDR1 MGHDK and CDR2 SYGVNS. CDR3 length: 14 residues. Unmatched junction bases numbered 3, after V lost 0 bases and J lost 5 bases.

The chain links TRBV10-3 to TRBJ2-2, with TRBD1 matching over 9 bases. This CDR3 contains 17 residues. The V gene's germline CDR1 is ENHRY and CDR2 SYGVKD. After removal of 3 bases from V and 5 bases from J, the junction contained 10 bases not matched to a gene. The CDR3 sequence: CAISDWDRVSGTGELFF. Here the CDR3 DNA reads TGTGCCATCAGTGATTGGGACAGGGTTTCAGGGACCGGGGAGCTGTTTTTT.

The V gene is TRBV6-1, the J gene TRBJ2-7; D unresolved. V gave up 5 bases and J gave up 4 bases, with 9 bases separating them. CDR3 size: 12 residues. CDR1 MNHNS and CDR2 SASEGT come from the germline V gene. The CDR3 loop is CASSQVLYEQYF. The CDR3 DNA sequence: TGTGCCAGCAGTCAGGTACTTTACGAGCAGTACTTC.

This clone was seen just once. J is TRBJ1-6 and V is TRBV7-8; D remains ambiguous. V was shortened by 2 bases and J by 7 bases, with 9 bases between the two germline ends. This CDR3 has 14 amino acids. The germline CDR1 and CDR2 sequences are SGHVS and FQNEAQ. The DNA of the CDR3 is TGTGCCAGCAGCTTATCGTCTTCCAATTCACCCCTCCACTTT. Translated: CASSLSSSNSPLHF.

This chain's CDR3 is CASSRDRGNEQYF. DNA for the CDR3: TGCGCCAGCAGCCGGGACAGGGGGAACGAGCAGTACTTC. The chain joins TRBV5-1 to TRBJ2-7, with 11 bases lining up with TRBD1. The CDR3 covers 13 residues. The V and J ends lost 4 bases and 5 bases, in that order; junction bases with no gene match: 2. Per the germline V gene, CDR1 is SGHRS and CDR2 is YFSETQ.

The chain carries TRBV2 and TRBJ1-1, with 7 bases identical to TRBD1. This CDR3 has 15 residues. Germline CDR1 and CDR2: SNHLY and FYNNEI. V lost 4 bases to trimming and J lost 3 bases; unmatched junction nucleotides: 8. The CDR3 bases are TGTGCCAGCAGTGGGGACAGTCCAGGTTACACTGAAGCTTTCTTT. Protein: CASSGDSPGYTEAFF.

CDR3 region: CASSYGSIPYQPQHF. In nucleotides, the CDR3 is TGTGCCAGCAGTTACGGTTCTATTCCTTATCAGCCCCAGCATTTT. J is TRBJ1-5 and V is TRBV6-6; no clear D gene. There are 15 residues in the CDR3. From germline, CDR1 is MNHNY and CDR2 SVGAGI (reference sequence). The V end lost 2 bases, the J end lost 5 bases, and 13 bases lay between the germline ends.

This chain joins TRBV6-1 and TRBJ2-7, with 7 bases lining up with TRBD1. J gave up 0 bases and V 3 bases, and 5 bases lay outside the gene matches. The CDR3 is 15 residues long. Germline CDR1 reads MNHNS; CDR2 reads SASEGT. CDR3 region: CASSEGRDSSYEQYF. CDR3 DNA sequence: TGTGCCAGCAGTGAGGGCCGGGACAGCTCCTACGAGCAGTACTTC.

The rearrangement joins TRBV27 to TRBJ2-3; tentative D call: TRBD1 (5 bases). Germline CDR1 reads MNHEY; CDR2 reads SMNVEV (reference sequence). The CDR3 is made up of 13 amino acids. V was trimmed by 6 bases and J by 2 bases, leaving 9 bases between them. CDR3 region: CASRPDITDTQYF. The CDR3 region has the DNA TGTGCCAGCAGACCGGACATCACAGATACGCAGTATTTT.

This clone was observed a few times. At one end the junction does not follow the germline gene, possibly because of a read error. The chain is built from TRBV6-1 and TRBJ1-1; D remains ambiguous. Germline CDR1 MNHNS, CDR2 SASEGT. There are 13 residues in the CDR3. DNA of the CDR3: TGTGCCGGCAGTATCACTTTTAACACTGAAGCTTTCTTT. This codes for CAGSITFNTEAFF.

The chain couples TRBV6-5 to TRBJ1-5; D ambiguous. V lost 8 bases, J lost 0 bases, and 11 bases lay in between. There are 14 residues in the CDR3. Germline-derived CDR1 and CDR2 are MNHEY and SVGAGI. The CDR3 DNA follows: TGTGCCAGCTCGGAGGGAAATAGCAATCAGCCCCAGCATTTT. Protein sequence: CASSEGNSNQPQHF.

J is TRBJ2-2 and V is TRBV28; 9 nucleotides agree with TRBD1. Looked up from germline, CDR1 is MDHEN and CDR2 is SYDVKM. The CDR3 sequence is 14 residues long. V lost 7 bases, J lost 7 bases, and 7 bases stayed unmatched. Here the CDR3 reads CASISGQGGGELFF. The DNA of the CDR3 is TGTGCCAGCATCTCGGGACAGGGAGGCGGGGAGCTGTTTTTT.

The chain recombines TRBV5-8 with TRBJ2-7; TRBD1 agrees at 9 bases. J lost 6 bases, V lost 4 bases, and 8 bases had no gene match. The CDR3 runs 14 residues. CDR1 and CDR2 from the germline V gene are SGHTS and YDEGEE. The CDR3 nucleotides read TGTGCCAGCAGCGCCTCCGGGACAGGGCCCGAGCAGTACTTC. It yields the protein CASSASGTGPEQYF. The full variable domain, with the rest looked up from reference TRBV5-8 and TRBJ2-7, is EAGVTQSPTHLIKTRGQQATLRCSPISGHTSVYWYQQALGLGLQFLLWYDEGEERNRGNFPPRFSGRQFPNYSSELNVNALELEDSALYLCASSASGTGPEQYFGPGTRLTVT.

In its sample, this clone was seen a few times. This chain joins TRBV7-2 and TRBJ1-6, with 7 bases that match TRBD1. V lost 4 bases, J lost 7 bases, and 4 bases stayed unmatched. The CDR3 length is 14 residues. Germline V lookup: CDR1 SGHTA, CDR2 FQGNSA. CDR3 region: CASSYMGQNSPLHF. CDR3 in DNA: TGTGCCAGCAGCTACATGGGACAGAATTCACCCCTCCACTTT.

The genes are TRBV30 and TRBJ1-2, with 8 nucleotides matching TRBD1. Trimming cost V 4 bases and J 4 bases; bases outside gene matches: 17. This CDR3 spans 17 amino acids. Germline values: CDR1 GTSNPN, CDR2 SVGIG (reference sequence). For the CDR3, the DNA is TGTGCCTGGATTAGGGGGAGCGGACAGGGTAAAATCTATGGCTACACCTTC. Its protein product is CAWIRGSGQGKIYGYTF.

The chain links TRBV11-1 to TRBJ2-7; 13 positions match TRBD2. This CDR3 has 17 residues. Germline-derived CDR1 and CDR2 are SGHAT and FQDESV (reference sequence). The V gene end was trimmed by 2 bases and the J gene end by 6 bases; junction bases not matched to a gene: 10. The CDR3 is CASSLLTGLAGVGEQYF. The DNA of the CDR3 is TGTGCCAGCAGCTTACTCACTGGACTAGCGGGAGTAGGCGAGCAGTACTTC.

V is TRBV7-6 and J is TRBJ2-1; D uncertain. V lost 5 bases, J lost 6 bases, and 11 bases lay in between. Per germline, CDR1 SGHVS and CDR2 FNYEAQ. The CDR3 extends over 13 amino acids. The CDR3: CASSLSRSNEQFF. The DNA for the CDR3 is TGTGCCAGCAGCCTATCGCGAAGCAATGAGCAGTTCTTC.

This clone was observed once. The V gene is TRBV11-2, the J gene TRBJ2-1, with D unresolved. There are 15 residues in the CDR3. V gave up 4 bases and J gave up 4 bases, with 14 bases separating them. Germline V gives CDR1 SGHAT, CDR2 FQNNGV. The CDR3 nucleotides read TGTGCCAGCAGCTACCTGGGCCTACGATACAATGAGCAGTTCTTC. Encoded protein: CASSYLGLRYNEQFF.

The CDR3 coding sequence is TGTGCCAGCAGTTACCTATCGGGGGACACTGAAGCTTTCTTT. This translates into CASSYLSGDTEAFF. V and J are TRBV6-6 and TRBJ1-1; tentatively, D is TRBD1 (5 bases). This CDR3 is built from 14 residues. Germline values: CDR1 MNHNY, CDR2 SVGAGI (reference sequence). V lost 2 bases, J lost 3 bases, and 10 bases lay in between.

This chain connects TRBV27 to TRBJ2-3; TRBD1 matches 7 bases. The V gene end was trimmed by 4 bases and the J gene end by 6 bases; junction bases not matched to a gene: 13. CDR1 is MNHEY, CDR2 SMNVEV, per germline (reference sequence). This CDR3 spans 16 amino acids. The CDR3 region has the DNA TGTGCCAGCAGTTCGCCCACCGGGACAGTGGGGGATACGCAGTATTTT. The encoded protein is CASSSPTGTVGDTQYF.

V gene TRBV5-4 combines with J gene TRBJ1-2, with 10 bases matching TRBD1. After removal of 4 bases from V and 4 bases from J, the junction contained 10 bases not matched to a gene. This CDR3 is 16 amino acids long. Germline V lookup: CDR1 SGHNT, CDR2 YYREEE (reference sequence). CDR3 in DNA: TGTGCCAGCAGCCCCCGGGACAGGGGAATAAGCTATGGCTACACCTTC. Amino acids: CASSPRDRGISYGYTF.

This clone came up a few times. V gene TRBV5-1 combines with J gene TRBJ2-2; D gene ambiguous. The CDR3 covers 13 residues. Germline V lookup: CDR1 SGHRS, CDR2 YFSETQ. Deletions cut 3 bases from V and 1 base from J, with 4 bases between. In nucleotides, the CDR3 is TGCGCCAGCAGCTCCAAGAACACCGGGGAGCTGTTTTTT. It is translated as CASSSKNTGELFF.

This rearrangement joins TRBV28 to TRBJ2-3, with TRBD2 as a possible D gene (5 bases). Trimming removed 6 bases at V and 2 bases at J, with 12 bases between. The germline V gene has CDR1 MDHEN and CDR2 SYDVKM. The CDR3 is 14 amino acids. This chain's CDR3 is CASSSLDYTDTQYF. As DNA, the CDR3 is TGTGCCAGCAGCTCACTAGATTACACAGATACGCAGTATTTT.

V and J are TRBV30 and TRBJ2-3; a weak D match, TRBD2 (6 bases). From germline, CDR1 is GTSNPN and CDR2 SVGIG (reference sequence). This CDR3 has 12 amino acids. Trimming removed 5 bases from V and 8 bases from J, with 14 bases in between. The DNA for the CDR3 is TGTGCCTGGGGGAGGACCGCAGCTACGCAGTATTTT. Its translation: CAWGRTAATQYF.

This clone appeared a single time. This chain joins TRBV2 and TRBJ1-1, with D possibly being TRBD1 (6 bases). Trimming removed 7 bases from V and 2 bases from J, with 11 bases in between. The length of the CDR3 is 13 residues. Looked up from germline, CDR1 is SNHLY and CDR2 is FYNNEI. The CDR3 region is CASNRQANTEAFF. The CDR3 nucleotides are TGTGCCAGCAACCGACAGGCAAACACTGAAGCTTTCTTT.

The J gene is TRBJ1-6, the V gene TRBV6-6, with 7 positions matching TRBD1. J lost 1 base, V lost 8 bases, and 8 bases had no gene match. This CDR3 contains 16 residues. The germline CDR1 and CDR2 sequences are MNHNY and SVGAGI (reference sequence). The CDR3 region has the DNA TGTGCCAGCTCCCTTGGACAGGCGTCCTATAATTCACCCCTCCACTTT. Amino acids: CASSLGQASYNSPLHF.

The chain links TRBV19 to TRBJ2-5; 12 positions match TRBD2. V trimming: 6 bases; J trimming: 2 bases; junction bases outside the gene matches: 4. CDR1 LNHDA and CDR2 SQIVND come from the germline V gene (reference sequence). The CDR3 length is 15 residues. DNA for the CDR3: TGTGCCAGTAGCCTAGCGGGGGGGGAGCAAGAGACCCAGTACTTC. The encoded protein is CASSLAGGEQETQYF.

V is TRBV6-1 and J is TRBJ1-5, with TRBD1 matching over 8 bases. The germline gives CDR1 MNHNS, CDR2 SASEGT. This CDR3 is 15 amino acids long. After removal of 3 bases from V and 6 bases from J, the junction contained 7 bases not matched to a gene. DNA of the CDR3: TGTGCCAGCAGTGAGGGCAGGGGGCACAGTCAGCCCCAGCATTTT. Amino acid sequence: CASSEGRGHSQPQHF.

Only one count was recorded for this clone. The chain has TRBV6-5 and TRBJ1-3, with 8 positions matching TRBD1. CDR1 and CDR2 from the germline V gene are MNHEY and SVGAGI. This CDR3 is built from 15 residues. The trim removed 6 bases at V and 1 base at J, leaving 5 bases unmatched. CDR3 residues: CASSPTGASGNTIYF. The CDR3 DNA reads TGTGCCAGCAGCCCGACAGGGGCGTCTGGAAACACCATATATTTT.